These 10 T cell receptor beta chains originate from one sample sequenced in a study of T cell repertoires in cytomegalovirus infection. TCRdb re-called the reads through MiXCR, storing one row per CDR3 protein. The sample carries some 100,000 distinct CDR3 sequences, about 25% recorded once. Material: CD8+ T cells from PBMCs. These receptors came from a human donor in good health (CMV status not recorded). Some clones in this sample may be carry-over from other donors' samples.

The V and J genes are TRBV7-9 and TRBJ2-3; the D is unclear. Germline CDR1 SEHNR, CDR2 FQNEAQ (reference sequence). Trimming stripped 4 bases from V and 4 bases from J, with 21 bases between. The CDR3 length is 17 residues. The CDR3 DNA reads TGTGCCAGCAGCTCACCTTGGACGGACGCCTATGCAGATACGCAGTATTTT. Protein product: CASSSPWTDAYADTQYF.

This clonotype was counted a few times. The chain combines TRBV11-3 with TRBJ2-5; TRBD1 matches 8 bases. V was pared by 4 bases and J by 2 bases, with 3 bases of the junction left unmatched. CDR1 is SGHNT, CDR2 YENEEA, per germline. The CDR3 has 14 residues. DNA for the CDR3: TGTGCCAGCAGCTCCTACAGGGGGCAAGAGACCCAGTACTTC. It is translated as CASSSYRGQETQYF.

A remark on this clonotype: Possible read error: a much larger clone is one base away. V is TRBV6-2 or TRBV6-3 and J is TRBJ2-7, with D unclear. The CDR3 has 12 residues. The V and J ends lost 1 base and 7 bases respectively, with 8 bases between them. The germline gives CDR1 MNHEY, CDR2 SVGEGT. Here the CDR3 DNA reads TGTGCCAGCAGTTACTTGGGGAAAGAGCAGTACTTC. Translated: CASSYLGKEQYF.

The table lists this clonotype with a few counts. V is TRBV11-2 and J is TRBJ2-5; 8 nucleotides line up with TRBD1. The germline V gene encodes CDR1 SGHAT and CDR2 FQNNGV. There are 14 residues in the CDR3. Unmatched junction bases numbered 7, after V lost 4 bases and J lost 6 bases. CDR3 DNA: TGTGCCAGCAGCTCGGGACAGGACTTGCAGACCCAGTACTTC. As protein: CASSSGQDLQTQYF.

This clonotype turned up a few times. The chain recombines TRBV5-5 with TRBJ2-1; TRBD2 might be the D (5 bases). The CDR3 contains 12 residues. V was pared by 5 bases and J by 9 bases, with 12 bases between. Per the germline V gene, CDR1 is SGHKS and CDR2 is YYEKEE (reference sequence). In DNA form, the CDR3 reads TGTGCCAGCAGAGAGATCGGGGTTGAGCAGTTCTTC. As protein: CASREIGVEQFF. Full variable domain (missing parts from reference TRBV5-5 and TRBJ2-1): DAGVTQSPTHLIKTRGQQVTLRCSPISGHKSVSWYQQVLGQGPQFIFQYYEKEERGRGNFPDRFSARQFPNYSSELNVNALLLGDSALYLCASREIGVEQFFGPGTRLTVL.

This clonotype occurred many times. The chain has TRBV19 and TRBJ2-3, with D tentatively TRBD2 (5 bases). CDR1 is LNHDA and CDR2 is SQIVND in the germline V gene (reference sequence). V lost 5 bases, J lost 4 bases, and 16 bases lay in between. This CDR3 has 15 amino acids. CDR3 bases: TGTGCCAGTAGTGAACCGGGGAATTGGGCAGATACGCAGTATTTT. This encodes CASSEPGNWADTQYF.

This clonotype occurred a few times. This chain uses TRBV5-1 with TRBJ1-1, with a possible D match to TRBD1 (6 bases). The CDR3 contains 15 residues. With 3 bases removed from V and 4 bases from J, the gap between germline ends came to 16 bases. Per the germline V gene, CDR1 is SGHRS and CDR2 is YFSETQ. The CDR3 reads CASSSTGGPGTEAFF. The DNA of the CDR3 is TGCGCCAGCAGCTCGACCGGGGGCCCCGGCACTGAAGCTTTCTTT.

The genes are TRBV2 and TRBJ2-3; 11 bases map to TRBD2. J was trimmed by 3 bases and V by 6 bases; bases with no gene match: 5. The CDR3 loop spans 15 amino acids. The germline gives CDR1 SNHLY, CDR2 FYNNEI. The CDR3 DNA reads as TGTGCCAGCAGGGGGACTAGCGGAAAGACAGATACGCAGTATTTT. This gives the protein CASRGTSGKTDTQYF.

The chain recombines TRBV5-4 with TRBJ2-7; possible D gene TRBD1, 5 bases. CDR1 and CDR2 from the germline V gene are SGHNT and YYREEE (reference sequence). The CDR3 has 13 amino acids. V was trimmed by 4 bases and J by 3 bases, leaving 11 bases between them. This chain's CDR3 is CASSDSGYYEQYF. CDR3 DNA: TGTGCCAGCAGCGACAGTGGCTACTACGAGCAGTACTTC.

This clonotype was counted many times. The chain joins TRBV20-1 to TRBJ2-7; 10 bases match TRBD2. V gave up 3 bases and J gave up 0 bases; unmatched junction bases: 8. CDR3 size: 16 residues. The V gene's germline CDR1 is DFQATT and CDR2 SNEGSKA (reference sequence). In nucleotides, the CDR3 is TGCAGTGCTAGGCCTCTAGCGGGGGTAAGCTCCTACGAGCAGTACTTC. This codes for CSARPLAGVSSYEQYF.